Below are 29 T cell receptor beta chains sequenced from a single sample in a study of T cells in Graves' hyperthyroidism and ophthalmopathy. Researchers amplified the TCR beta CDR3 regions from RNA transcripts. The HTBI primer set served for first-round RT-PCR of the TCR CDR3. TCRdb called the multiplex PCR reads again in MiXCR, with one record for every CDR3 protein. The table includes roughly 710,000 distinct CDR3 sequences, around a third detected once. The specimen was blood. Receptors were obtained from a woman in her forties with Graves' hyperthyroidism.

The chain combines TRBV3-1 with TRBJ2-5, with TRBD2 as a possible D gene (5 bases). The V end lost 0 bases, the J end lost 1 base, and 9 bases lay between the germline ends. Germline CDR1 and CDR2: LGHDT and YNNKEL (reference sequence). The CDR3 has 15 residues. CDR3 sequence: CASSQDAAGQETQYF. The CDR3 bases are TGTGCCAGCAGCCAAGATGCGGCGGGCCAAGAGACCCAGTACTTC.

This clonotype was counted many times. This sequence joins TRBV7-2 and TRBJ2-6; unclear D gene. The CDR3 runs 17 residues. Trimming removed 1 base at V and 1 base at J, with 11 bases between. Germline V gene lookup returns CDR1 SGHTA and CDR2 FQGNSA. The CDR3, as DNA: TGTGCCAGCAGCTTAGACACAGTACTTTCTGGGGCCAACGTCCTGACTTTC. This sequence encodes CASSLDTVLSGANVLTF.

The CDR3 nucleotides are TGTGCCAGCAGCAAATGGACAGGGGGTAGGGATGGCTACACCTTC. Its translation: CASSKWTGGRDGYTF. The chain links TRBV7-2 to TRBJ1-2; TRBD1 matches 10 bases. The CDR3 spans 15 residues. Germline CDR1 and CDR2: SGHTA and FQGNSA. Trimming at V came to 5 bases and at J to 6 bases, leaving 9 bases not matched to a gene.

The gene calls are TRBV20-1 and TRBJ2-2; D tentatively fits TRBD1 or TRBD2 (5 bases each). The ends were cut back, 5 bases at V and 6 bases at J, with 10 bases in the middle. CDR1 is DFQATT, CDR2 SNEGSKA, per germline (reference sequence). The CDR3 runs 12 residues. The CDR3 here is CSAPLGAGELFF. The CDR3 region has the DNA TGCAGTGCTCCACTAGGGGCCGGGGAGCTGTTTTTT.

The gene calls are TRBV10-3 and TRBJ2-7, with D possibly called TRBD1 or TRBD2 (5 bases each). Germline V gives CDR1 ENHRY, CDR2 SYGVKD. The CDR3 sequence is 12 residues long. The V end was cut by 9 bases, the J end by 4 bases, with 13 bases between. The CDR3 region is CAMGRDGYEQYF. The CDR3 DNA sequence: TGTGCCATGGGCCGGGACGGGTACGAGCAGTACTTC.

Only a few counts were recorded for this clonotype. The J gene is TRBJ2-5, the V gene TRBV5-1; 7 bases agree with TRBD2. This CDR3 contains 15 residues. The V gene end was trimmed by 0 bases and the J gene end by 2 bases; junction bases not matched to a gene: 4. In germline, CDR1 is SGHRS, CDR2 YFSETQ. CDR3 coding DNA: TGCGCCAGCAGCTTGGAGGCTAGCGGACAAGAGACCCAGTACTTC. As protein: CASSLEASGQETQYF. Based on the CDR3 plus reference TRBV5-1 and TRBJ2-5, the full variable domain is KAGVTQTPRYLIKTRGQQVTLSCSPISGHRSVSWYQQTPGQGLQFLFEYFSETQRNKGNFPGRFSGRQFSNSRSEMNVSTLELGDSALYLCASSLEASGQETQYFGPGTRLLVL.

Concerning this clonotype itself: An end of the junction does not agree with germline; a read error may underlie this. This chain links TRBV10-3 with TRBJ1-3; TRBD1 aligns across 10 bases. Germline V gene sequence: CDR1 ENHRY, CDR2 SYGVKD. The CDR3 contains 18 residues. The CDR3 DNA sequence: TGTGCCAGCAGTGGACCATCCGGGACAGGGGACTCTGGAAACACCATATATTTT. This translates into CASSGPSGTGDSGNTIYF.

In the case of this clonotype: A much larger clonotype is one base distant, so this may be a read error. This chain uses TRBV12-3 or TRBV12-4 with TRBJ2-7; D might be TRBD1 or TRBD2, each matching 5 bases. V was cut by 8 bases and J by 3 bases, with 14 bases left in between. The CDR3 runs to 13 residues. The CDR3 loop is CASGRGPIYEQYF. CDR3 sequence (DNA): TGTGCCAGCGGTAGGGGACCGATCTACGAGCAGTACTTC.

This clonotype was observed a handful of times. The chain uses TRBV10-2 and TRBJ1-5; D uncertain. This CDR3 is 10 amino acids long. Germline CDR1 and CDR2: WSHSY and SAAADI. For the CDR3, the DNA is TGCTCTCCCGAGGGCCAGCCCCAGCATTTT. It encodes CSPEGQPQHF.

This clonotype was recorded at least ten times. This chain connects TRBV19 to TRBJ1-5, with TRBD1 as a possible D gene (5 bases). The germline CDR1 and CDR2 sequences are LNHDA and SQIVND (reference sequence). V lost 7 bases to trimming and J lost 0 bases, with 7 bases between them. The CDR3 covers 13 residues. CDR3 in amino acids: CASKGNSNQPQHF. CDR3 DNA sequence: TGTGCCAGTAAGGGGAATAGCAATCAGCCCCAGCATTTT.

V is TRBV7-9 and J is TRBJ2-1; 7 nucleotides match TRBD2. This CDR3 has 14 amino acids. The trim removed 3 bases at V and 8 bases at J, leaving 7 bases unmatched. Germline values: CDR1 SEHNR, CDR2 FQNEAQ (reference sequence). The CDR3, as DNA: TGTGCCAGCAGCTTTTCGGGGAGGGTCGATGAGCAGTTCTTC. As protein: CASSFSGRVDEQFF.

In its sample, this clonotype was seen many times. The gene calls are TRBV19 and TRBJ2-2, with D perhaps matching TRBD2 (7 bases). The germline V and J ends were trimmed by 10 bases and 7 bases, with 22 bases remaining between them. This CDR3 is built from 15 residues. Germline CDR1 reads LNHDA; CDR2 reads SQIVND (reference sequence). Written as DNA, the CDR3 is TGTGCCATCCAAGCCGGCTGGGGGGGCGTCGGGGAGCTGTTTTTT. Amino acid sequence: CAIQAGWGGVGELFF.

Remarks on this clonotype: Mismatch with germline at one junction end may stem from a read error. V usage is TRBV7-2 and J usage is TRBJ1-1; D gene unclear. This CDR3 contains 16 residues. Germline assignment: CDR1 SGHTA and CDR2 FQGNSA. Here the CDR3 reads CAGSYAPEEMNTEAFF. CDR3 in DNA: TGTGCCGGCAGCTATGCCCCGGAGGAAATGAACACTGAAGCTTTCTTT.

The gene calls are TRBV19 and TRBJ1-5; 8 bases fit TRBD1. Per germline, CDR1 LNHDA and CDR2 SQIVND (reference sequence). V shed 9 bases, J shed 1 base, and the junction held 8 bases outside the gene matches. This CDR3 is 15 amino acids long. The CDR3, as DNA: TGTGCCAGCGCTACAGGGGGTTTAAGCAATCAGCCCCAGCATTTT. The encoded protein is CASATGGLSNQPQHF.

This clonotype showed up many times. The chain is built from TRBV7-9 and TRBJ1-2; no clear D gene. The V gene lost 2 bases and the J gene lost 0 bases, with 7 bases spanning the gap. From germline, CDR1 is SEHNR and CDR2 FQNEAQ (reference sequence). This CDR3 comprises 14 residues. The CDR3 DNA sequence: TGTGCCAGCAGCTTATTCGACGCTAACTATGGCTACACCTTC. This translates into CASSLFDANYGYTF.

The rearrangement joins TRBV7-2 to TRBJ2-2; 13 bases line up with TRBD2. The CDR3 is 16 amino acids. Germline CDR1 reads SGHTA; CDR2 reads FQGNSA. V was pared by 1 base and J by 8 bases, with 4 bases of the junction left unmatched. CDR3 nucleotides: TGTGCCAGCAGCTTAGATGGACTAGCGGGAGTTGGGGAGCTGTTTTTT. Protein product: CASSLDGLAGVGELFF.

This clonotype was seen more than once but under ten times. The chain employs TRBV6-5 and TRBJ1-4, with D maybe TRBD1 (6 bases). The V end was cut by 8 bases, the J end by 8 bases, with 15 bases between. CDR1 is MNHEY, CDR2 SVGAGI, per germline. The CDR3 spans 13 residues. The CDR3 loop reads CASAPAGDEKLFF. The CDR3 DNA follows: TGTGCCAGCGCCCCGGCAGGGGACGAAAAACTGTTTTTT.

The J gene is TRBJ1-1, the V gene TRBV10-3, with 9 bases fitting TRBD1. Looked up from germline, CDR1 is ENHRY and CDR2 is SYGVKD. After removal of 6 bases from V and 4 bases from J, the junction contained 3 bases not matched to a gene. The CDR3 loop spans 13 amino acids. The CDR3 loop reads CAIRRTGVTEAFF. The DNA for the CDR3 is TGTGCCATCAGAAGGACAGGGGTCACTGAAGCTTTCTTT.

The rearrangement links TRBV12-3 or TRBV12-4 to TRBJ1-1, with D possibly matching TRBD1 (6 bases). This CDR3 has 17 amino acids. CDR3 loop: CATRAHNREWWNTEAFF. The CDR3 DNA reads TGTGCTACCCGGGCACATAACAGGGAGTGGTGGAACACTGAAGCTTTCTTT.

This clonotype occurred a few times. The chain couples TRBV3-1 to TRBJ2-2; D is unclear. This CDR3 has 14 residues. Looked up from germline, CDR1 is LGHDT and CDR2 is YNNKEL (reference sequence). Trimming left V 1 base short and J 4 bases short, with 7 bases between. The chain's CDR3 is CASSQGTRTGELFF. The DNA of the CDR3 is TGTGCCAGCAGCCAAGGGACGCGCACCGGGGAGCTGTTTTTT.

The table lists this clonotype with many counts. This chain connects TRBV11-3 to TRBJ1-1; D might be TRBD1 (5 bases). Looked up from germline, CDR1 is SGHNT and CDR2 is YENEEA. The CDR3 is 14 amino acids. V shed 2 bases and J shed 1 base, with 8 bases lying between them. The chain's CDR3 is CASSLYGANTEAFF. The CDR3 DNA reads TGTGCCAGCAGCTTATACGGGGCGAACACTGAAGCTTTCTTT.

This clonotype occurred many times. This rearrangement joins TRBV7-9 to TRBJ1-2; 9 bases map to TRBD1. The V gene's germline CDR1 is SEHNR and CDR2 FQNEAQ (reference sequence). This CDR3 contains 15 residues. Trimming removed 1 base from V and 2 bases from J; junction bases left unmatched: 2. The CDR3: CASSLGGTGNYGYTF. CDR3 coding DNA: TGTGCCAGCAGCTTAGGGGGGACAGGGAACTATGGCTACACCTTC.

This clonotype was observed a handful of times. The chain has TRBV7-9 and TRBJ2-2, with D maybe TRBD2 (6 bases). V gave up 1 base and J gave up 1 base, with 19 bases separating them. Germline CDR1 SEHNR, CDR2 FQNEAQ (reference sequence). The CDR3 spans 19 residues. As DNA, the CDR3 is TGTGCCAGCAGCTTAGTCCGGGGGTTAGATCTCGAGAACACCGGGGAGCTGTTTTTT. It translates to CASSLVRGLDLENTGELFF.

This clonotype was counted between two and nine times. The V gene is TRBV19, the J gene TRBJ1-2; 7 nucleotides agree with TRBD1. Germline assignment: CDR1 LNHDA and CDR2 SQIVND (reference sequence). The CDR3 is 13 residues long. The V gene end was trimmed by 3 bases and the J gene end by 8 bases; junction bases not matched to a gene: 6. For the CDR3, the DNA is TGTGCCAGTAGTATCCCGGGACAGTGGGGCTACACCTTC. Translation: CASSIPGQWGYTF.

This CDR3 reads CASGVTGWTTEAFF. Here the CDR3 DNA reads TGTGCCAGCGGAGTGACAGGGTGGACCACTGAAGCTTTCTTT. The V call is TRBV12-3 or TRBV12-4, the J call TRBJ1-1; TRBD1 matches at 7 bases. This CDR3 has 14 amino acids. Trimming took 8 bases from V and 4 from J; bases not matched to a gene: 10.

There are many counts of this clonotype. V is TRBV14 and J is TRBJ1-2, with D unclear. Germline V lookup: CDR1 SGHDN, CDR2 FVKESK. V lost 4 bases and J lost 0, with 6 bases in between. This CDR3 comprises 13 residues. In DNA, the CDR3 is TGTGCCAGCAGCCGGAGTCCTAACTATGGCTACACCTTC. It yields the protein CASSRSPNYGYTF.

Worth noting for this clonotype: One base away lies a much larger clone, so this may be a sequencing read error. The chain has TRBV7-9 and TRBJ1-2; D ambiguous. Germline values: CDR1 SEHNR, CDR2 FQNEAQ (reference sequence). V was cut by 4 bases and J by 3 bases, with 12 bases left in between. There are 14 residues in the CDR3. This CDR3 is CASSSSNGDYGYTF. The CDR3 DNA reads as TGTGCCAGCAGCTCGTCTAACGGTGACTATGGCTACACCTTC.

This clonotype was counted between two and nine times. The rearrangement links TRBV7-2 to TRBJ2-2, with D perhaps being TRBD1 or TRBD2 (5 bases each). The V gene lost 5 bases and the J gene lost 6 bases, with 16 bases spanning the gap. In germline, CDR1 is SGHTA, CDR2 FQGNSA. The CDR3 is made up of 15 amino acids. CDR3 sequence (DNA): TGTGCCAGCAGCCCCACCTGGCAGGGACCCGGGGAGCTGTTTTTT. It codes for CASSPTWQGPGELFF.

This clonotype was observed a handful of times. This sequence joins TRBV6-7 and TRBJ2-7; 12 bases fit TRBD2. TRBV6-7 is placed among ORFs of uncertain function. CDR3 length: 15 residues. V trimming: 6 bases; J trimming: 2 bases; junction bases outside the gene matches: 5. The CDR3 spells CASSLPSGGAYEQYF. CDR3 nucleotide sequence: TGTGCCAGCAGCCTCCCTAGCGGGGGGGCCTACGAGCAGTACTTC.